Sequencing of this T cell receptor (beta chain) was carried out in a study of T-cell reconstitution after alpha-beta-depleted transplantation in children. V shed 7 bases and J 3 bases; nucleotides not matched to a gene: 12. CDR1 and CDR2 from the germline V gene are SGHNT and YYREEE (reference sequence). This CDR3 has 16 residues. This clonotype occurred once. It was with unique molecular identifiers that the TCRbeta library was prepared. TCRdb called the PCR reads again in MiXCR, with one record for every CDR3 protein. Of about 500,000 distinct CDR3 sequences in the sample, approximately 32% were seen once.

This chain joins TRBV5-4 and TRBJ2-2, with TRBD1 matching 7 bases. The source of this sequence is a human donor who donated a stem cell graft to a child with aplastic anemia. The specimen comprised PBMCs from the stem cell graft donor, sampled from the stem cell graft. The CDR3 protein is CASRWGPGQYTGELFF. As DNA, the CDR3 is TGTGCCAGCCGCTGGGGACCGGGACAGTACACCGGGGAGCTGTTTTTT.